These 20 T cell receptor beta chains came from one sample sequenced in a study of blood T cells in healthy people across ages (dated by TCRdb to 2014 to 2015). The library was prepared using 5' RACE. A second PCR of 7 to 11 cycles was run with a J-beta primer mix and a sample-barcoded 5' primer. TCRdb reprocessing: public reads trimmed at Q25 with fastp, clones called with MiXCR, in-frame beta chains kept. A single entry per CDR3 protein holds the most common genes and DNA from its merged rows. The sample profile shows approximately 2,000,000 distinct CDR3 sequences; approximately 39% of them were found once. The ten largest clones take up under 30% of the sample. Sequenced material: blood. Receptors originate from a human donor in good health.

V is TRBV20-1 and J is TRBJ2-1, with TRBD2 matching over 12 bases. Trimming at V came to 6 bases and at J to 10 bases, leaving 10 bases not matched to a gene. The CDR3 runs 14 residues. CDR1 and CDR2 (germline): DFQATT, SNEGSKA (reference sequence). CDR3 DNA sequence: TGCAGTGCACTACTAGCGGGGGGTTCCTACGAGCAGTTCTTC. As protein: CSALLAGGSYEQFF.

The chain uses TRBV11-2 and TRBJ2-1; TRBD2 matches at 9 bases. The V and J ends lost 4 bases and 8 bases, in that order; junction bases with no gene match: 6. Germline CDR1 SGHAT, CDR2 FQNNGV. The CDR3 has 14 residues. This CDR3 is CASSSAGTSYEQFF. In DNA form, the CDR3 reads TGTGCCAGCAGCTCCGCCGGGACTAGCTATGAGCAGTTCTTC.

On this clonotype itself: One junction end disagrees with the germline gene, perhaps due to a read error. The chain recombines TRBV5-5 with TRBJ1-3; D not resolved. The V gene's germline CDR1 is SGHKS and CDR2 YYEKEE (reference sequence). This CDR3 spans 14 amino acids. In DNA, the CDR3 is TGTGCCAGCAGCTTCCCTGGAGATGGAAGCACCATATATTTT. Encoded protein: CASSFPGDGSTIYF.

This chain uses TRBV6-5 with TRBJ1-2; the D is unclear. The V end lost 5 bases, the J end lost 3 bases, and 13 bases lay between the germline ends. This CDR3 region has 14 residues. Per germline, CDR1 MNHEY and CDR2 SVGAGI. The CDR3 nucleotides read TGTGCCAGCAGTCCCGCGCCCCAATACTATGGCTACACCTTC. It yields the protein CASSPAPQYYGYTF.

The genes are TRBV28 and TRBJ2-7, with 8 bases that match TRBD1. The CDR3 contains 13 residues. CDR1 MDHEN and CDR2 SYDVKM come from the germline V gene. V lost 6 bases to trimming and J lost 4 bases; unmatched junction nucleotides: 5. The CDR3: CASRPGGVYEQYF. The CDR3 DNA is TGTGCCAGCAGGCCAGGGGGCGTATACGAGCAGTACTTC. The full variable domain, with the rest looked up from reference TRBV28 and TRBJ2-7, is DVKVTQSSRYLVKRTGEKVFLECVQDMDHENMFWYRQDPGLGLRLIYFSYDVKMKEKGDIPEGYSVSREKKERFSLILESASTNQTSMYLCASRPGGVYEQYFGPGTRLTVT.

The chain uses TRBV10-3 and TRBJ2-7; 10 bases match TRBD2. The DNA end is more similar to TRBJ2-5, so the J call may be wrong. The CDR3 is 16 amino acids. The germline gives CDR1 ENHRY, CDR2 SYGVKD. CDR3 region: CAISQRVAGGEETQYF. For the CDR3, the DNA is TGTGCCATCAGTCAAAGGGTAGCGGGGGGTGAAGAGACCCAGTACTTC.

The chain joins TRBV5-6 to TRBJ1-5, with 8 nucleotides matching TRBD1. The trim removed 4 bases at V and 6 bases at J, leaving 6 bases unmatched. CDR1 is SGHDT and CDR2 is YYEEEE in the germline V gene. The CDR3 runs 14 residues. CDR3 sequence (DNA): TGTGCCAGCAGCCAGGACAGGGAGGCTCAGCCCCAGCATTTT. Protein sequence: CASSQDREAQPQHF.

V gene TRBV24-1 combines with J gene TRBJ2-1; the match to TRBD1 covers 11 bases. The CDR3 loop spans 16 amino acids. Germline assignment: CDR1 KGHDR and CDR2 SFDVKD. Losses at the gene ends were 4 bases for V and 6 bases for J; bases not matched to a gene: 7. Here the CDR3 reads CATSESDRGLLNEQFF. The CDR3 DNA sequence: TGTGCCACCAGTGAATCGGACAGGGGGCTACTCAATGAGCAGTTCTTC.

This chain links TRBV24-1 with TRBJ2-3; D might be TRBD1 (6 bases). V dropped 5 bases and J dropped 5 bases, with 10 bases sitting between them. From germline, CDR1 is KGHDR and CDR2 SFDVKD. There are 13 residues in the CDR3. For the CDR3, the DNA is TGTGCCACCAGTGGCGCAGGGGTAGATACGCAGTATTTT. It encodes CATSGAGVDTQYF.

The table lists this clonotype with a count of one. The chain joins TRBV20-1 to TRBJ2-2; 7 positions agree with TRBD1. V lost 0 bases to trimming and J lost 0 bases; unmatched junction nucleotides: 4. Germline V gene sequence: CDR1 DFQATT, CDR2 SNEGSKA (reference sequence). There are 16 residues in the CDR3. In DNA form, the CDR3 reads TGCAGTGCTAGAGATCAGGGACAGACGAACACCGGGGAGCTGTTTTTT. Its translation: CSARDQGQTNTGELFF.

CDR3 region: CASSLVGDSTEAFF. Here the CDR3 DNA reads TGTGCCAGCAGCTTAGTGGGTGATTCCACTGAAGCTTTCTTT. The V call is TRBV7-8, the J call TRBJ1-1, with D unresolved. V dropped 1 base and J dropped 4 bases, with 10 bases sitting between them. The germline gives CDR1 SGHVS, CDR2 FQNEAQ. The CDR3 spans 14 residues.

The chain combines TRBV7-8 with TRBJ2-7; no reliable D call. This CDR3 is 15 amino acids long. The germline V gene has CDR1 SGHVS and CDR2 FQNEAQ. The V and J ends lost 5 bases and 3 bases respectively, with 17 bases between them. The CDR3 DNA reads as TGTGCCAGCAGCCCCCAGGTCCGGATTAACTACGAGCAGTACTTC. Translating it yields CASSPQVRINYEQYF.

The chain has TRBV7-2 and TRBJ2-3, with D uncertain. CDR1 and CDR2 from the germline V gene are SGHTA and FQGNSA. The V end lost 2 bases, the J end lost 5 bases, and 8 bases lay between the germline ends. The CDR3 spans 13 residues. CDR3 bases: TGTGCCAGCAGCTTATCCTCCCTAGATACGCAGTATTTT. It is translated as CASSLSSLDTQYF.

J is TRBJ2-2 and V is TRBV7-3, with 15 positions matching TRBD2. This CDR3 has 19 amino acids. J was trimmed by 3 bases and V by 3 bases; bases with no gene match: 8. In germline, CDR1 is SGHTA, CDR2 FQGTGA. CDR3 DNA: TGTGCCAGCAGCTTTGGGACTAGCGGGGGGCCGGGTTACACCGGGGAGCTGTTTTTT. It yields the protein CASSFGTSGGPGYTGELFF. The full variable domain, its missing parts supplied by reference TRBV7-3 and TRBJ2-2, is GAGVSQTPSNKVTEKGKYVELRCDPISGHTALYWYRQSLGQGPEFLIYFQGTGAADDSGLPNDRFFAVRPEGSVSTLKIQRTERGDSAVYLCASSFGTSGGPGYTGELFFGEGSRLTVL.

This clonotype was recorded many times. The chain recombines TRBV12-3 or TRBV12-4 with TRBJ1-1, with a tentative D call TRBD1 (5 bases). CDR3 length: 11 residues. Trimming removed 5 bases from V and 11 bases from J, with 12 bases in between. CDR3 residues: CASSLAGDAFF. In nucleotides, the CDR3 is TGTGCCAGCAGTCTCGCGGGGGATGCTTTCTTT.

CDR3 in DNA: TGCAGTGCTAGAGATGGGGGTCGGCCCCCCCCCTACAATGAGCAGTTCTTC. Its protein product is CSARDGGRPPPYNEQFF. V and J are TRBV20-1 and TRBJ2-1, with D perhaps matching TRBD1 or TRBD2 (5 bases each). From germline, CDR1 is DFQATT and CDR2 SNEGSKA (reference sequence). The CDR3 is 17 residues long. Deletions cut 0 bases from V and 2 bases from J, with 17 bases between.

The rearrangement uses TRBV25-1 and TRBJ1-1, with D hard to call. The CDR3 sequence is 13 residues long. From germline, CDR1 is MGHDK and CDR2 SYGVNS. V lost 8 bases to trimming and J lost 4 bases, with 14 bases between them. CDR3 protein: CASRGSGSTEAFF. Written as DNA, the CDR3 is TGTGCCAGCCGTGGCAGCGGGAGCACTGAAGCTTTCTTT.

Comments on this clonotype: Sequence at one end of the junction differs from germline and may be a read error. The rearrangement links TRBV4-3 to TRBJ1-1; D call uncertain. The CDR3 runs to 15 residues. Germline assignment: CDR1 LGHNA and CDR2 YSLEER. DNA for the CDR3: TGCGCCGGCAGCCAAGTTCCGGGAGAGGACACTGAAGCTTTCTTT. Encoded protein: CAGSQVPGEDTEAFF.

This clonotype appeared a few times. The CDR3 DNA reads TGTGCCAGCAGCCCCGGGCAGGAATATTATAATTCACCCCTCCACTTT. It encodes CASSPGQEYYNSPLHF. The rearrangement links TRBV6-5 to TRBJ1-6, with D unresolved. Germline V gene data show CDR1 as MNHEY and CDR2 as SVGAGI. Trimming removed 6 bases from V and 4 bases from J, with 16 bases in between. The CDR3 runs 16 residues.

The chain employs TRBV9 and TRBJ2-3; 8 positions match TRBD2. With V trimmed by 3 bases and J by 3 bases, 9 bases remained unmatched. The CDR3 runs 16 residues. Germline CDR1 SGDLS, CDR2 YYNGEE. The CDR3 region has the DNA TGTGCCAGCAGCGCTACTAGCGGTTGGGGGACAGATACGCAGTATTTT. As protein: CASSATSGWGTDTQYF.